This T cell receptor beta chain was recovered during a study of T cell responses to AZD1222 COVID-19 vaccine. Some clones are missing from TCRdb's copy, which holds only in-frame ones; the method was immunoSEQ multiplex PCR. The sample yields more than 100,000 clones, about nine tenths seen once. CDR1 SGHNT and CDR2 YYREEE come from the germline V gene (reference sequence). V was clipped by 3 bases and J by 10 bases, with 13 bases between them. This CDR3 spans 12 amino acids. Notes on the study in general: A mostly white British donor set with more females was recruited, and clonal diversity was possibly underestimated. At 160-218 and 743-854, vaccine-associated CD4 TCRs were dominant, and they spanned spike. Once two AZD1222 doses were given, Spike-specific TCR breadth and depth went up. In all cases, repertoires were sampled only after the peak T cell response.

Comment on this clone: Antigen: not known.

The clonotype was recovered from an adult in good health. The sequenced sample was peripheral blood, obtained on day 0 of AZD1222 vaccination. The rearrangement uses TRBV5-4 and TRBJ1-1; D unresolved. This chain's CDR3 is CASSSGPEGAFF. The CDR3 DNA sequence: TGTGCCAGCAGCTCGGGCCCGGAGGGAGCTTTCTTT.